Sequencing of this T cell receptor beta chain was carried out in a study of T cells after posttransplantation cyclophosphamide. Regarding the study as a whole: Donor CD8+ memory clones often dominated recipient blood repertoires at later times.

TCRdb's copy holds only in-frame clones and misses some; the assay was immunoSEQ multiplex PCR. The sample was found to contain some 16,000 clones, and every one recurs. In its sample, this clone was seen many times. Its antigen is not known. Busulfan-fludarabine conditioning, marrow transplant, and cyclophosphamide on days +3 and +4 were administered. Germline CDR1 is MNHEY and CDR2 is SVGAGI. This CDR3 region has 13 residues. Trimming pared 5 bases from V and 2 bases from J, leaving 10 bases between. This receptor was obtained from a female patient aged 25-40 years who received an allogeneic stem cell transplant from a related donor, was CMV-positive, and had no GVHD. Some T cells may be graft donor cells. This chain links TRBV6-5 with TRBJ2-7, with TRBD2 as a possible D gene (6 bases). The sample was PBMCs, taken after allogeneic stem cell transplant with posttransplant cyclophosphamide. Here the CDR3 DNA reads TGTGCCAGCAGTGCGGGACTGACCTACGAGCAGTACTTC. Translation: CASSAGLTYEQYF.